The sequence of this T cell receptor beta chain was determined in a study of T cells in Graves' hyperthyroidism and ophthalmopathy (dated by TCRdb to the late 2010s). A note on the overall study: Peripheral blood samples were taken at the time of initial diagnosis, prior to any treatment. Following sampling, methimazole starting at 30 mg daily was given to hyperthyroidism patients, and high-dose intravenous methylprednisolone was given to ophthalmopathy patients. The 100 or so discovery patients were randomly split 7:3 into training and test sets. Whether ophthalmopathy could be predicted prospectively was tested in an independent validation cohort made up of 18 hyperthyroidism patients plus 17 patients who later progressed to ophthalmopathy. The paper describes TCR Vbeta CDR3 sequencing of 140 or so peripheral blood samples, made up of roughly 40 ophthalmopathy patients, 70 to 75 hyperthyroidism patients and 17 progressor patients. To identify distinguishing TCR V-J signatures, a discovery cohort of about 100 patients was used, comprising fewer than 45 with Graves' ophthalmopathy and 57 with stable Graves' hyperthyroidism. In six Graves' hyperthyroidism patients, the study also compared T-cell repertoires from thyroid tissue with T-cell repertoires from blood.

Here is what the overall study found, with its caveats: In validation, the model predicted progression to ophthalmopathy a median of about 6.5 months before onset, with approximately 71% sensitivity and just under 75% specificity. Sample size was not statistically predetermined, and blinding of investigators to group allocation was not performed. Blood samples also contained most of the expanded thyroid clonotypes (frequency above 0.001), which suggests that blood repertoires may reflect thyroid immune responses. Ophthalmopathy was separated from stable hyperthyroidism by a 13 V-J signature model, with about 88% sensitivity and 81% to 83% specificity obtained in cross-validation and 80%/75% obtained in testing.

The TCR beta CDR3 regions were amplified from RNA transcripts. A first-round RT-PCR of the TCR CDR3 used the HTBI primer set with the Qiagen OneStep RT-PCR kit. Libraries were constructed in a second round of multiplex PCR, after which size selection and purification were performed. Sequencing of the libraries was done on an Illumina HiSeq2000 using paired-end 100 bp reads. As for the original processing: Raw data were processed with SOAPnuke, discarding reads with adapters, uncalled bases, mean Phred below 15, or no exact constant-primer or identifier match. High-quality paired reads were merged using COPE v1.2.5, and each unique nucleotide sequence was defined as a clonotype. MiTCR v1.1 was used to align clonotypes to the IMGT TRBV, TRBD and TRBJ reference segments. The analysis included only V-J combinations with a frequency above 0.0001, which together covered 98% to 99.2% of the repertoires. A TCS score was defined as the ratio between F50 (clonal expansion) and ExV (chaos), using BLOSUM62-based TCRdist between CDR3 peptides within each V-J. Welch's t-statistics and random forest reduced roughly 500 V-J features to 10 to 15, which were used in a naive Bayes classifier (R e1071). The public reads were reanalyzed by TCRdb: fastp trimming at Q25, MiXCR alignment, in-frame beta chains only. When rows share a CDR3 protein, they turn into one entry using the most common DNA and genes. The V and J calls were determined by TCRdb, not by the authors. This sample comprises 250,000 to 350,000 distinct CDR3 sequences, about 20% of them detected only once. 64% of the sample belongs to the ten largest clones.

The trim is 4 bases for V and 4 bases for J, with a gap of 17 bases between the germline ends. From the cysteine up to the phenylalanine, the CDR3 has a length of 16 residues. Kept here is only the CDR3 DNA, which spans 48 bases and is read in frame from base 1. As encoded in the germline V gene, CDR1 is SGHTA while CDR2 is FQGTGA. This clonotype was recorded many times. It has no known antigen specificity. It has no much larger one-base neighbor in the sample; base qualities were not kept. Moderately to severely active disease, a Clinical Activity Score of at least 3, a NOSPECS grade of at least 4, and a duration under 3 months were present in ophthalmopathy patients. Patients with uncontrolled infections, other autoimmune diseases, pregnancy or lactation were excluded. Diagnoses relied on clinical symptoms, serum thyroxine and TRAb, thyroid ultrasound and orbital computed tomography. PBMCs were isolated from about 9.1 ml of fresh peripheral blood by Ficoll-Paque density gradient centrifugation. Total RNA was extracted using Trizol reagent, and RNA quality was assessed on an Agilent 2100 Bioanalyzer.

The TCR originated in a man aged 30 to 45 with Graves' ophthalmopathy. The sequence joins TRBV7-3 to TRBJ2-1; the D gene is possibly TRBD2, with 6 bases matching. The specimen was blood. CDR3 sequence: CASSSRRAGSYNEQFF. At the DNA level, the sequence is TGTGCCAGCAGCTCCAGAAGGGCCGGGAGTTACAATGAGCAGTTCTTC.